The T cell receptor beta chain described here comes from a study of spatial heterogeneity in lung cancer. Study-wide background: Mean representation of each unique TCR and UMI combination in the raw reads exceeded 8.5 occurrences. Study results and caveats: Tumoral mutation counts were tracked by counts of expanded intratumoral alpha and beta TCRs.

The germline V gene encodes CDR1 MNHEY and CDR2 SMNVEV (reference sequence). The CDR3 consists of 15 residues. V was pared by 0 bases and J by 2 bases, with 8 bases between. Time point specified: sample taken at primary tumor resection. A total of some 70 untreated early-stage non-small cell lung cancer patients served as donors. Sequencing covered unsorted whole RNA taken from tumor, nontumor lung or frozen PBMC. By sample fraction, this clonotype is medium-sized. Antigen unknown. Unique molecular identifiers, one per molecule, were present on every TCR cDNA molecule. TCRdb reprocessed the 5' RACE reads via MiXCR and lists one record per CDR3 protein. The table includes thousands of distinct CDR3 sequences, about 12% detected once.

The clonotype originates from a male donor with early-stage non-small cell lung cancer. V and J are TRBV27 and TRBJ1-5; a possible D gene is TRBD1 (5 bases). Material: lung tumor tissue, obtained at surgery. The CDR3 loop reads CASSLSGVGNQPQHF. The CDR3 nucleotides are TGTGCCAGCAGTTTATCAGGGGTGGGCAATCAGCCCCAGCATTTT.